This TCR beta chain was found in a study of cytomegalovirus exposure and HLA in healthy donors. The study, taken as a whole, reports: Being productive about 90% or about 30% of the time was typical of most TCR beta V segments in an earlier analysis. Associated with cytomegalovirus, according to the listing, were approximately 160 TCR beta chains. In presence/absence analyses, roughly uniform sequencing depth across donors was assumed.

Researchers ran the PCR with 60 Vbeta and 13 Jbeta primers. Only in-frame clones appear in the TCRdb table, and some are missing; sequencing was by immunoSEQ multiplex PCR. The sample comprises more than 80,000 clones, approximately 74% of which are singletons, and 2.5% to 3.5% rests with the top ten. This clone was counted once. What it recognizes is unknown. At collection, donors were nominally healthy, but unrecorded immune exposures were probable. V lost 7 bases and J lost 4; bases outside the gene matches: 5. This CDR3 contains 15 residues. Per the germline V gene, CDR1 is SQVTM and CDR2 is ANQGSEA.

The chain has TRBV29-1 and TRBJ2-2; 14 nucleotides agree with TRBD2. This TCR came from a female donor in good health and CMV-seropositive. Sequencing was performed on PBMCs. Here the CDR3 DNA reads TGCAGCGGGGGACTAGCGGGAGAGGGCACCGGGGAGCTGTTTTTT. Translated: CSGGLAGEGTGELFF.